This is a list of T cell receptor beta chains from one sample in a study of type 1 regulatory T cells. TCRdb used MiXCR to reprocess the reads, holding one entry per CDR3 protein. Of about 67,000 distinct CDR3 sequences detected, roughly half appear once; the ten largest clones hold 2% to 2.5%. These receptors have no identified antigens. Sequencing was done on a sample of cultured non-Tr1 T cells, either the whole culture or a sorted T cell fraction (not recorded which). The receptors derive from a human donor in good health. The CDR3 runs from the conserved cysteine through the conserved F or W. The order of the fields is clone size, J gene, D gene, V gene, CDR3 protein, CDR3 DNA. A D gene is named only where the DNA matches it firmly. Not every row has a clone size; where given, it reads once, few, many or a size class.

abundance: -
j_gene: TRBJ2-3
d_gene: -
v_gene: TRBV6-6
CDR3aa: CASSTGRGPSTDTQYF
CDR3nt: TGTGCCAGCAGTACTGGGAGGGGGCCCAGCACAGATACGCAGTATTTT

abundance: few
j_gene: TRBJ1-2
d_gene: -
v_gene: TRBV7-2
CDR3aa: CASSLGGSNYGYTF
CDR3nt: TGTGCCAGCAGCTTAGGGGGTTCTAACTATGGCTACACCTTC

abundance: -
j_gene: TRBJ1-2
d_gene: -
v_gene: TRBV14
CDR3aa: CASSQEHYGYTF
CDR3nt: TGTGCCAGCAGCCAAGAGCACTATGGCTACACCTTC

abundance: -
j_gene: TRBJ2-6
d_gene: TRBD1
v_gene: TRBV5-5
CDR3aa: CASSPWGDRAGANVLTF
CDR3nt: TGTGCCAGCAGCCCTTGGGGGGACAGGGCTGGGGCCAACGTCCTGACTTTC

abundance: -
j_gene: TRBJ2-7
d_gene: -
v_gene: TRBV4-2
CDR3aa: CASSQDADTSSYEQYF
CDR3nt: TGTGCCAGCAGCCAAGATGCGGACACCTCATCCTACGAGCAGTACTTC

abundance: -
j_gene: TRBJ1-6
d_gene: TRBD1
v_gene: TRBV6-6
CDR3aa: CASSRFGTVPSPLHF
CDR3nt: TGTGCCAGCAGTCGATTCGGGACAGTACCTTCACCCCTCCACTTT

abundance: few
j_gene: TRBJ2-6
d_gene: -
v_gene: TRBV20-1
CDR3aa: CSAGQGMIGANVLTF
CDR3nt: TGCAGTGCCGGGCAGGGGATGATTGGGGCCAACGTCCTGACTTTC

abundance: few
j_gene: TRBJ2-1
d_gene: TRBD2
v_gene: TRBV12-3/TRBV12-4
CDR3aa: CASSLAGNTRSSYNEQFF
CDR3nt: TGTGCCAGCAGCTTAGCGGGGAACACCCGGAGCTCCTACAATGAGCAGTTCTTC

abundance: few
j_gene: TRBJ1-5
d_gene: -
v_gene: TRBV9
CDR3aa: CANFHGAVQPQHF
CDR3nt: TGTGCCAACTTTCACGGGGCTGTTCAGCCCCAGCATTTT

abundance: -
j_gene: TRBJ2-3
d_gene: TRBD1
v_gene: TRBV20-1
CDR3aa: CSAAPGTGGAGTQYF
CDR3nt: TGCAGTGCTGCCCCCGGGACAGGGGGCGCGGGTACGCAGTATTTT

abundance: -
j_gene: TRBJ1-2
d_gene: TRBD1
v_gene: TRBV3-1
CDR3aa: CASSQGTANYGYTF
CDR3nt: TGTGCCAGCAGCCAGGGGACAGCTAACTATGGCTACACCTTC

abundance: -
j_gene: TRBJ2-3
d_gene: TRBD1
v_gene: TRBV6-1
CDR3aa: CASSEAAGTGGRDTQYF
CDR3nt: TGTGCCAGCAGTGAAGCCGCGGGGACAGGGGGGCGGGATACGCAGTATTTT

abundance: -
j_gene: TRBJ1-1
d_gene: TRBD1
v_gene: TRBV27
CDR3aa: CASSPETGWDTEAFF
CDR3nt: TGTGCCAGCAGTCCTGAGACAGGGTGGGACACTGAAGCTTTCTTT

abundance: -
j_gene: TRBJ2-2
d_gene: -
v_gene: TRBV29-1
CDR3aa: CSVERGAGELFF
CDR3nt: TGCAGCGTTGAGCGCGGGGCCGGGGAGCTGTTTTTT

abundance: -
j_gene: TRBJ1-2
d_gene: TRBD1
v_gene: TRBV20-1
CDR3aa: CSVPPGTGSNYGYTF
CDR3nt: TGCAGTGTCCCCCCGGGGACAGGGTCTAACTATGGCTACACCTTC

abundance: -
j_gene: TRBJ2-7
d_gene: -
v_gene: TRBV6-2/TRBV6-3
CDR3aa: CASSPRGPPYEQYF
CDR3nt: TGTGCCAGCAGTCCCCGTGGGCCGCCCTACGAGCAGTACTTC

abundance: few
j_gene: TRBJ1-6
d_gene: -
v_gene: TRBV18
CDR3aa: CASSADRLPNSPLHF
CDR3nt: TGTGCCAGCTCAGCTGACAGGCTCCCCAATTCACCCCTCCACTTT

abundance: -
j_gene: TRBJ2-5
d_gene: -
v_gene: TRBV4-1
CDR3aa: CASSQGGTQGETQYF
CDR3nt: TGCGCCAGCAGCCAAGGGGGCACGCAGGGAGAGACCCAGTACTTC

abundance: -
j_gene: TRBJ1-5
d_gene: TRBD1
v_gene: TRBV12-3/TRBV12-4
CDR3aa: CASSVGQGNNQPQHF
CDR3nt: TGTGCCAGCAGTGTGGGACAGGGTAACAATCAGCCCCAGCATTTT

abundance: many
j_gene: TRBJ1-1
d_gene: -
v_gene: TRBV9
CDR3aa: CASSVTGNTEAFF
CDR3nt: TGTGCCAGCAGCGTGACCGGGAACACTGAAGCTTTCTTT